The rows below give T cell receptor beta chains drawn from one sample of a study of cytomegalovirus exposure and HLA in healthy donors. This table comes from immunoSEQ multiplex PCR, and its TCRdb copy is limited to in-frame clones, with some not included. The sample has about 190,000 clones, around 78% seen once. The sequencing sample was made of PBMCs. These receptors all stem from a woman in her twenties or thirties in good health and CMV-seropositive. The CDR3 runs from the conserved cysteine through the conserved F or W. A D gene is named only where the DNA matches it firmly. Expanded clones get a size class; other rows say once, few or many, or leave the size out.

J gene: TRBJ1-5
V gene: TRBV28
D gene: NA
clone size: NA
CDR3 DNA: TGTGCCAGCTTCCAGGGCAATCAGCCCCAGCATTTT
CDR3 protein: CASFQGNQPQHF

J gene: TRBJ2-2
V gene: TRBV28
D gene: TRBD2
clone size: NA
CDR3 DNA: TGTGCCAGCCTTCTAGCGGGAGGAACCACCGGGGAGCTGTTTTTT
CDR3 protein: CASLLAGGTTGELFF

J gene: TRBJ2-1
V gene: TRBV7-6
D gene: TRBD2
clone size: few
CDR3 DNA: TGTGCCAGCAGCAGGACTAGCGGGGCTACTTACAATGAGCAGTTCTTC
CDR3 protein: CASSRTSGATYNEQFF

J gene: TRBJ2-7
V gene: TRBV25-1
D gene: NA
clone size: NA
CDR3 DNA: TGTGCCAGCAGTGAACCCGGCAGGGCCTACGAGCAGTACTTC
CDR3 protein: CASSEPGRAYEQYF

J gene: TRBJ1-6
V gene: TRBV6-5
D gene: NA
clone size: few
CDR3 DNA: TGTGCCAGCAGCTCTCGACTGCCTAGTTCACCCCTCCACTTT
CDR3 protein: CASSSRLPSSPLHF

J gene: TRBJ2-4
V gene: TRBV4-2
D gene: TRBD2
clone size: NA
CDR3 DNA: TGTGCCAGCAGCCAAGATGCTCGACTAGCGGGAGGGCCGGGGTACAAAAACATTCAGTACTTC
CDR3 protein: CASSQDARLAGGPGYKNIQYF

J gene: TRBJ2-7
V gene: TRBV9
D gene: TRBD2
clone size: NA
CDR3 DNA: TGTGCCAGCAGCGTAGGGTGGGGCGGGGGCTACGAGCAGTACTTC
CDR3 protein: CASSVGWGGGYEQYF

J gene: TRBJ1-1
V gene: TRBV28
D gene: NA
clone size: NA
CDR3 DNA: TGTGCCAGCAGTTCCTCAGGCACTGAAGCTTTCTTT
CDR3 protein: CASSSSGTEAFF

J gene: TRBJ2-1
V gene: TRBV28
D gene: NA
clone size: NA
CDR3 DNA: TGTGCCAGCAGTTACTCCCTCTCCTACAATGAGCAGTTCTTC
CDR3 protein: CASSYSLSYNEQFF

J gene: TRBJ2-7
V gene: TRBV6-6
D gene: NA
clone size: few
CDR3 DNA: TGTGCCAGCAGTTACTCGGGGGGAGGGGGATCATCCGAGCAGTACTTC
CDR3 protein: CASSYSGGGGSSEQYF

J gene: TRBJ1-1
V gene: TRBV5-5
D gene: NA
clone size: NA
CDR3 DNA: TGTGCCAGCAGCCCTACTACGGTGGCAGCTTTCTTT
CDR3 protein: CASSPTTVAAFF

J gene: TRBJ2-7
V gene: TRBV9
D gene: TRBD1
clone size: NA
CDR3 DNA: TGTGCCAGCAGCACGGGGACAGGGTACGAGCAGTACTTC
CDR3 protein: CASSTGTGYEQYF

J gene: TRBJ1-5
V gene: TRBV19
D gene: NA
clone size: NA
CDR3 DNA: TGTGCCAGTAGGGCTGGGAGGGATAGCAATCAGCCCCAGCATTTT
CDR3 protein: CASRAGRDSNQPQHF

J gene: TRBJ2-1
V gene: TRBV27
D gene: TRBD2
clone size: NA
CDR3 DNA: TGTGCCAGCAGCGTTAGCGGGAGCTCCTACAATGAGCAGTTCTTC
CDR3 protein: CASSVSGSSYNEQFF

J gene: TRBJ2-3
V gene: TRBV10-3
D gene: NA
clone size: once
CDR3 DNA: TGTGCCATCAGTGAGTACCACGCCGGGAGAAGTGGCACAGATACGCAGTATTTT
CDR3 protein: CAISEYHAGRSGTDTQYF

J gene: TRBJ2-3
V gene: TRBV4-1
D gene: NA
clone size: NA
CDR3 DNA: TGCGCCAGCAGCCAAGCGGGGGGCAGGGCAGATACGCAGTATTTT
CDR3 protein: CASSQAGGRADTQYF

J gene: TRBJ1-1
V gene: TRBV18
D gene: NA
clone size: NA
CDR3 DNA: TGTGCCAGCTCACCCGGGGACACTGAAGCTTTCTTT
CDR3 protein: CASSPGDTEAFF

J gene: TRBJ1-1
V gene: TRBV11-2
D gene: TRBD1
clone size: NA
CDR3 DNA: TGTGCCAGCAGCCGAGGACAGGCTACTCCGAACACTGAAGCTTTCTTT
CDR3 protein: CASSRGQATPNTEAFF

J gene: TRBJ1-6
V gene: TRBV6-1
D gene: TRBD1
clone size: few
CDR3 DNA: TGTGCCAGCAGTGAAGAGGCAGGGGGTTATTCACCCCTCCACTTT
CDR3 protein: CASSEEAGGYSPLHF

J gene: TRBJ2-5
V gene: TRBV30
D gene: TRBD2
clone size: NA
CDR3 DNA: TGTGCCTGGAGTATTGCGGGGGGTCAAGAGACCCAGTACTTC
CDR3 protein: CAWSIAGGQETQYF

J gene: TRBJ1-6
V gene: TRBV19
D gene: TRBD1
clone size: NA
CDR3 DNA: TGTGCCAGTAGGGAGGGACAGAGTTTTTTCAGCTCCTATAATTCACCCCTCCACTTT
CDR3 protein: CASREGQSFFSSYNSPLHF

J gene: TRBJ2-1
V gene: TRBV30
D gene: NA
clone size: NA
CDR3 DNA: TGTGCCGTTCAGGTCTACAATGAGCAGTTCTTC
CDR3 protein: CAVQVYNEQFF

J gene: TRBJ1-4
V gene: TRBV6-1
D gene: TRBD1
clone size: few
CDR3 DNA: TGTGCCAGCAGCTGGACAGGGCAAAATGAAAAACTGTTTTTT
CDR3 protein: CASSWTGQNEKLFF

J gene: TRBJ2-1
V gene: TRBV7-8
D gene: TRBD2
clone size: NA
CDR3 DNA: TGTGCCAGCAGCACCACTAGCGGGAGTAATGAGCAGTTCTTC
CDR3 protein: CASSTTSGSNEQFF

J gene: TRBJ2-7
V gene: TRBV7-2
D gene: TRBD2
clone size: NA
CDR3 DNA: TGTGCCAGCAGCTTACGGACTAGCGGGAGGGCCCTCGAGCAGTACTTC
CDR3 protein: CASSLRTSGRALEQYF

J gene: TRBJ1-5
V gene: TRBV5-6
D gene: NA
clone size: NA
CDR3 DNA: TGTGCCAGCAGCATAGGACAGCCTAGCAATCAGCCCCAGCATTTT
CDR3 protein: CASSIGQPSNQPQHF

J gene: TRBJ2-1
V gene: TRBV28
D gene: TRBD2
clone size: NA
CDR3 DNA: TGTGCCAGCTGGGCGGGGGAAAGCTCCTACAATGAGCAGTTCTTC
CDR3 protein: CASWAGESSYNEQFF

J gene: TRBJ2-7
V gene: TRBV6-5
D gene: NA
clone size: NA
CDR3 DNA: TGTGCCAGCAGCCCATGGACAGCAACCTACGAGCAGTACTTC
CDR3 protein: CASSPWTATYEQYF

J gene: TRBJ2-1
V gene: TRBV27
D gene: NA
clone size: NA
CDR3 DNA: TGTGCCAGCAGTTTTGGTACACCAATATACCACAATGAGCAGTTCTTC
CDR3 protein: CASSFGTPIYHNEQFF

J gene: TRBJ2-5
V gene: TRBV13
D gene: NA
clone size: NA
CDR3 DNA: TGTGCCAGCAGCGTAGCATACCAAGAGACCCAGTACTTC
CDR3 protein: CASSVAYQETQYF

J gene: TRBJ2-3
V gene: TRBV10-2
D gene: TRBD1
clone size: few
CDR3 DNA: TGCGCCAGCGGGGGTGGACAGGGGGCGCGGACAGATACGCAGTATTTT
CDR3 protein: CASGGGQGARTDTQYF

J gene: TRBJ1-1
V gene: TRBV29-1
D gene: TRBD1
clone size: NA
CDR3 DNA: TGCAGCGTTCTTGGACAGGGAGAGAGATCTTTCTTT
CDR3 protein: CSVLGQGERSFF

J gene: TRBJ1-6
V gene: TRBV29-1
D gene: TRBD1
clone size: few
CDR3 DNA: TGCAGCGTCCGTGGGGACAGGAATTCACCCCTCCACTTT
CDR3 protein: CSVRGDRNSPLHF

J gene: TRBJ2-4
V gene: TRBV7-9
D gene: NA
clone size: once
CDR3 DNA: TGTGCCAGCAGTCTGGGGGAGCAGGGAGGAAACATTCAGTACTTC
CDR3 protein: CASSLGEQGGNIQYF

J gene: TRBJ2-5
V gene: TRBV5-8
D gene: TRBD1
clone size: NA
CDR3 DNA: TGTGCCAGCACCCTGGGGACAGGGGCCTACCAAGAGACCCAGTACTTC
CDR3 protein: CASTLGTGAYQETQYF

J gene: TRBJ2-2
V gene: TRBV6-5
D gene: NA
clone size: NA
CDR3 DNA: TGTGCCAGCAGTGGACGGGACTCTCAAGGCGGGGAGCTGTTTTTT
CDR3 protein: CASSGRDSQGGELFF

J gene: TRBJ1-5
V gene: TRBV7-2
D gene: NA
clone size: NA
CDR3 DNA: TGTGCCAGCAGCTTAGAGAGGGTATACAATCAGCCCCAGCATTTT
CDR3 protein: CASSLERVYNQPQHF

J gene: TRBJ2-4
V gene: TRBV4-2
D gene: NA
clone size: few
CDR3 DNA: TGTGCCAGCAGCCAAGGGGGGGACCCTGGCATTCAGTACTTC
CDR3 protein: CASSQGGDPGIQYF

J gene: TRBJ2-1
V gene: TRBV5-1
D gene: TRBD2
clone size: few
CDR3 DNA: TGCGCCAGCAGCTTGAATCCCAGCGGGGGGGCGAATGAGCAGTTCTTC
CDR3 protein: CASSLNPSGGANEQFF

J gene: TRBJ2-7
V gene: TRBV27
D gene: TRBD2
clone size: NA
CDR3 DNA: TGTGCCAGCAGTTCGGGACTAGCGTCGCGCGAGCAGTACTTC
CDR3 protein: CASSSGLASREQYF

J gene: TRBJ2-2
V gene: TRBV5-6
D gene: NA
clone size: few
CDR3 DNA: TGTGCCAGCAGCTTGACAAGGAACACCGGGGAGCTGTTTTTT
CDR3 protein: CASSLTRNTGELFF

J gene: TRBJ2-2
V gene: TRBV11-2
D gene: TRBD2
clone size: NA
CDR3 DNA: TGTGCCAGCAGCTCCTTCGCGGGAGAGGGGGAGCTGTTTTTT
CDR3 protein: CASSSFAGEGELFF

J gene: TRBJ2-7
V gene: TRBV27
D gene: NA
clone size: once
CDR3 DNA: TGTGCCAGCAGTTTTTCCCAGGGGTCCGAGCAGTACTTC
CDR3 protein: CASSFSQGSEQYF